Following are 10 T cell receptor beta chains from one sample sequenced in a study of T cell repertoires in cytomegalovirus infection. MiXCR was run by TCRdb on the reads, yielding one entry per CDR3 protein. This table holds around 330,000 distinct CDR3 sequences, roughly 17% found once. The sequenced material came from PBMCs. The receptors here all came from a human donor in good health (CMV status not recorded). Some clones in this sample may be carry-over from other donors' samples.

The table lists this clonotype with many counts. The rearrangement joins TRBV27 to TRBJ1-5; weak D call: TRBD1 (5 bases). CDR3 length: 16 amino acids. CDR1 and CDR2 from the germline V gene are MNHEY and SMNVEV (reference sequence). Trimming took 5 bases from V and 1 from J, leaving 15 bases between them. As DNA, the CDR3 is TGTGCCAGCAGTCCCACCGGGGCGGTCAGCAATCAGCCCCAGCATTTT. It yields the protein CASSPTGAVSNQPQHF.

This clonotype was seen only a few times. The chain links TRBV27 to TRBJ1-1, with 10 bases aligning to TRBD1. The length of the CDR3 is 14 residues. J was trimmed by 4 bases and V by 3 bases; bases with no gene match: 2. Germline V CDR1 and CDR2: MNHEY, SMNVEV (reference sequence). This chain's CDR3 is CASSLDRGITEAFF. The CDR3 nucleotides read TGTGCCAGCAGTTTGGACAGGGGGATCACTGAAGCTTTCTTT.

V gene TRBV25-1 combines with J gene TRBJ2-5; no clear D. The CDR3 totals 11 residues. V lost 6 bases and J 3 bases, leaving 5 bases between the germline ends. Germline V CDR1 and CDR2: MGHDK, SYGVNS. As DNA, the CDR3 is TGTGCCAGCAGCCAGAAAGAGACCCAGTACTTC. Translated: CASSQKETQYF.

On this clonotype: This CDR3 is missing its conserved last phenylalanine or tryptophan, likely due to a read error. This rearrangement joins TRBV7-2 to TRBJ2-3; tentative D call: TRBD2 (5 bases). Per germline, CDR1 SGHTA and CDR2 FQGNSA. The V end lost 1 base, the J end lost 5 bases, and 10 bases lay between the germline ends. The CDR3 totals 14 residues. CDR3 in amino acids: CASSLGGSVDTQYS. The CDR3 DNA reads TGTGCCAGCAGCTTAGGCGGGTCCGTAGATACGCAGTATTCT.

The CDR3 DNA reads TGTGCCAGCAGCCCCCTCGCGTATGGCTACACCTTC. It specifies CASSPLAYGYTF. The chain links TRBV7-6 to TRBJ1-2; D is uncertain. The CDR3 spans 12 residues. Germline loops: CDR1 SGHVS, CDR2 FNYEAQ. The V end was cut by 5 bases, the J end by 5 bases, with 9 bases between.

This sequence joins TRBV28 and TRBJ1-4, with D maybe TRBD1 (6 bases). The CDR3 is 15 amino acids. Germline V gives CDR1 MDHEN, CDR2 SYDVKM. Between the trimmed V and J ends, which lost 5 bases and 3 bases, there was a span of 13 bases. In DNA, the CDR3 is TGTGCCAGCAGTAGTACAGGGAACCCTAATGAAAAACTGTTTTTT. This encodes CASSSTGNPNEKLFF.

This clonotype was seen a handful of times. The chain couples TRBV20-1 to TRBJ2-3; unclear D gene. Germline V gene sequence: CDR1 DFQATT, CDR2 SNEGSKA (reference sequence). V shed 6 bases and J shed 2 bases, with 18 bases lying between them. The CDR3 is 15 amino acids. The CDR3 DNA reads as TGCAGTGCGGAGAGCCCGAGACAAAACACAGATACGCAGTATTTT. Translated, it gives CSAESPRQNTDTQYF.

This clonotype has a count of ten or more. The V call is TRBV7-6, the J call TRBJ2-5; D gene unclear. Germline loops: CDR1 SGHVS, CDR2 FNYEAQ. The length of the CDR3 is 13 residues. The V gene lost 1 base and the J gene lost 3 bases, with 6 bases spanning the gap. CDR3 in amino acids: CASSLGLKETQYF. CDR3 coding DNA: TGTGCCAGCAGCTTAGGACTGAAAGAGACCCAGTACTTC.

In its sample, this clonotype was seen a few times. The chain has TRBV5-8 and TRBJ2-2; D is tentatively TRBD1 or TRBD2 (5 bases each). The germline CDR1 and CDR2 sequences are SGHTS and YDEGEE. The CDR3 runs to 17 residues. Trimming left V 0 bases short and J 2 bases short, with 14 bases between. The CDR3 sequence is CASSLGSGPPNTGELFF. Written as DNA, the CDR3 is TGTGCCAGCAGCTTGGGGTCGGGGCCCCCTAACACCGGGGAGCTGTTTTTT.

This clonotype has just a few counts. J is TRBJ2-4 and V is TRBV5-4, with 10 positions matching TRBD2. CDR3 length: 17 amino acids. J lost 0 bases, V lost 7 bases, and 10 bases had no gene match. Germline CDR1 SGHNT, CDR2 YYREEE (reference sequence). The CDR3 sequence: CASGSGGETLAKNIQYF. CDR3 bases: TGTGCCAGCGGCAGCGGGGGGGAGACCCTAGCCAAAAACATTCAGTACTTC.